This is a list of T cell receptor beta chains from one sample in a study of identical twins. MiXCR was run by TCRdb on the 5' RACE reads, yielding one entry per CDR3 protein. The repertoire consists of hundreds of thousands of distinct CDR3 sequences, with over 20% occurring once and the leading ten covering over 4%. These same records also appear under a second study, on T cells expressing NK-cell markers.

The material sequenced was PBMCs. The receptors were gathered from a woman between 18 and 29 years old in good health. Each CDR3 is given with its conserved first and last residue. The order of the fields is clone size, D gene, V gene, J gene, CDR3 protein, CDR3 DNA. D genes are given only for firm matches. Size is stated for part of the rows, as once, few or many counts, or as a class when the clone is expanded.

-	TRBD1	TRBV5-6	TRBJ2-7	CASSLGQRNSYEQYF	TGTGCCAGCAGCCTGGGACAGCGCAACTCCTACGAGCAGTACTTC
many	TRBD2	TRBV20-1	TRBJ2-1	CSAHMTSSREQFF	TGCAGTGCTCACATGACTAGCTCCCGGGAGCAGTTCTTC
few	TRBD1	TRBV5-5	TRBJ2-1	CASSFGQGIGSEQFF	TGTGCCAGCAGCTTTGGACAGGGGATAGGAAGTGAGCAGTTCTTC
-	-	TRBV4-3	TRBJ1-2	CASSQGINNYGYTF	TGCGCCAGCAGCCAGGGGATAAATAACTATGGCTACACCTTC
-	TRBD1	TRBV30	TRBJ2-7	CAWSVGWGRGRLKTYEQYF	TGTGCCTGGAGTGTGGGGTGGGGCAGGGGGCGCCTCAAAACCTACGAGCAGTACTTC
-	-	TRBV3-1	TRBJ2-3	CASSQDLGNTQYF	TGTGCCAGCAGCCAAGATTTGGGTAATACGCAGTATTTT
-	-	TRBV27	TRBJ1-6	CASSSRAPSDSPLHF	TGTGCCAGCAGTTCCCGGGCTCCCTCGGACTCACCCCTCCACTTT
few	-	TRBV4-3	TRBJ2-1	CASSQALPPYNEQFF	TGCGCCAGCAGCCAAGCTTTACCACCGTACAATGAGCAGTTCTTC
-	-	TRBV3-1	TRBJ1-2	CASSQPVKGRRPLYGYTF	TGTGCCAGCAGCCAACCCGTTAAAGGGCGGAGACCCCTCTATGGCTACACCTTC
many	TRBD2	TRBV19	TRBJ2-3	CASGAGWGSDTQYF	TGTGCCAGCGGAGCGGGGTGGGGAAGCGATACGCAGTATTTT
-	-	TRBV20-1	TRBJ2-7	CSARDRQSSPYEQYF	TGCAGTGCTCGCGACAGGCAGAGTTCCCCCTACGAGCAGTACTTC
-	TRBD1	TRBV2	TRBJ2-2	CASSKDRGPGGELFF	TGTGCCAGCAGTAAGGACAGGGGTCCGGGCGGGGAGCTGTTTTTT
-	-	TRBV20-1	TRBJ2-7	CSARDMTTYEQYF	TGCAGTGCTAGAGATATGACAACCTACGAGCAGTACTTC
-	TRBD1	TRBV12-3/TRBV12-4	TRBJ2-1	CASSPGTGRDNEQFF	TGTGCCAGCAGTCCGGGGACAGGGAGAGACAATGAGCAGTTCTTC
-	-	TRBV20-1	TRBJ2-2	CSARDGSYSGELFF	TGCAGTGCTAGAGACGGGAGCTATTCCGGGGAGCTGTTTTTT
few	-	TRBV2	TRBJ2-7	CASSVHGGSYEQYF	TGTGCCAGCAGTGTTCACGGTGGGTCCTACGAGCAGTACTTC
few	-	TRBV6-1	TRBJ1-2	CASSLAGQGTYGYTF	TGTGCCAGCAGCCTCGCGGGGCAGGGGACCTATGGCTACACCTTC
-	-	TRBV6-4	TRBJ1-6	CASSDGQGLGSPLHF	TGTGCCAGCAGTGACGGGCAGGGATTGGGTTCACCCCTCCACTTT
few	-	TRBV10-3	TRBJ1-2	CAISEHGAEIYGYTF	TGTGCCATCAGTGAGCATGGGGCTGAGATCTATGGCTACACCTTC
-	TRBD2	TRBV12-3/TRBV12-4	TRBJ2-3	CASSLVRTRAGTDTQYF	TGTGCCAGCAGTTTAGTTAGGACTAGAGCCGGCACAGATACGCAGTATTTT
few	TRBD1	TRBV7-3	TRBJ2-1	CASSLLGGTDNEQFF	TGTGCCAGCAGCTTATTAGGGGGCACGGACAATGAGCAGTTCTTC
few	-	TRBV19	TRBJ1-2	CASSTDRDPESYGYTF	TGTGCCAGTAGTACGGACCGGGACCCGGAGAGCTATGGCTACACCTTC
-	TRBD2	TRBV9	TRBJ2-3	CASSPGTSGGHAQYF	TGTGCCAGCAGCCCGGGGACTAGCGGGGGTCATGCGCAGTATTTT
few	TRBD1	TRBV7-2	TRBJ1-6	CASRQGPGQGLSLHF	TGTGCCAGCAGACAGGGGCCCGGACAGGGCTTATCCCTCCACTTT
few	-	TRBV11-2	TRBJ2-1	CASSLDLRLLGNNEQFF	TGTGCCAGCAGCTTAGATTTGAGGCTCCTTGGGAACAATGAGCAGTTCTTC
few	TRBD1	TRBV20-1	TRBJ1-1	CSANSDRENTEAFF	TGCAGTGCTAACTCGGACAGGGAGAACACTGAAGCTTTCTTT
few	-	TRBV20-1	TRBJ1-4	CSASLGRLNEKLFF	TGCAGTGCTAGTCTAGGGCGGTTAAATGAAAAACTGTTTTTT
-	TRBD2	TRBV24-1	TRBJ2-1	CATSDSQRGKYNEQFF	TGTGCCACCAGTGATTCCCAGCGGGGGAAGTACAATGAGCAGTTCTTC
-	-	TRBV12-3/TRBV12-4	TRBJ1-1	CASSLALESTEAFF	TGTGCCAGCAGTTTAGCGCTAGAGAGCACTGAAGCTTTCTTT
-	-	TRBV10-3	TRBJ1-5	CAIGRGDQPQHF	TGTGCCATCGGGCGGGGTGATCAGCCCCAGCATTTT
few	-	TRBV10-3	TRBJ2-7	CAISERGTASSYEQYF	TGTGCCATCAGTGAGAGGGGAACAGCCAGCTCCTACGAGCAGTACTTC
many	-	TRBV20-1	TRBJ2-7	CSARGDSREQYF	TGCAGTGCTAGAGGCGACAGCCGGGAGCAGTACTTC
-	-	TRBV29-1	TRBJ2-7	CSVGSGVFSYEQYF	TGCAGCGTTGGGTCAGGCGTGTTTTCCTACGAGCAGTACTTC
few	-	TRBV29-1	TRBJ2-1	CSVVAYNEQFF	TGCAGCGTTGTTGCCTACAATGAGCAGTTCTTC
few	TRBD1	TRBV5-6	TRBJ1-2	CASNALDREGYTF	TGTGCCAGCAACGCATTGGACAGGGAGGGCTACACCTTC
-	-	TRBV29-1	TRBJ1-2	CSVGDNNYGYTF	TGCAGCGTTGGGGATAATAACTATGGCTACACCTTC
few	TRBD2	TRBV5-1	TRBJ2-1	CASSLVAGENEQFF	TGCGCCAGCAGCTTGGTGGCGGGGGAAAATGAGCAGTTCTTC
few	-	TRBV7-2	TRBJ1-5	CASSTGRSSNQPQHF	TGTGCCAGCAGCACGGGCAGGTCAAGCAATCAGCCCCAGCATTTT
few	-	TRBV7-2	TRBJ2-7	CASSLLVGGTYEQYF	TGTGCCAGCAGCTTACTGGTGGGAGGCACTTACGAGCAGTACTTC
once	-	TRBV20-1	TRBJ2-7	CSANDQGTHYEQYF	TGCAGTGCTAACGACCAGGGGACCCACTACGAGCAGTACTTC
few	TRBD1	TRBV6-1	TRBJ1-6	CASRRTGRNSPLHF	TGTGCCAGCAGAAGGACAGGGAGGAATTCACCCCTCCACTTT
-	TRBD2	TRBV7-3	TRBJ2-7	CASSLAGGRPHEQYF	TGTGCCAGCAGCCTAGCGGGGGGGAGGCCCCACGAGCAGTACTTC
-	-	TRBV13	TRBJ2-7	CASSPTGTSHEQYF	TGTGCCAGCAGCCCTACCGGGACAAGCCACGAGCAGTACTTC
-	-	TRBV20-1	TRBJ2-3	CSALQWEDTQYF	TGCAGTGCTCTACAGTGGGAGGATACGCAGTATTTT
many	-	TRBV3-1	TRBJ1-1	CASSQGPWRTEAFF	TGTGCCAGCAGCCAGGGCCCCTGGAGGACTGAAGCTTTCTTT